These 29 T cell receptor beta chains were sequenced from one sample in a study of CD8+ T cells in alopecia areata. RNA was extracted and reverse transcribed into cDNA as the sequencing template. The table came from immunoSEQ multiplex PCR; TCRdb's copy has only in-frame clones and leaves some out. This sample comprises around 100,000 clones, none seen once only. The specimen was lesional skin. The source is a C3H/HeJ mouse with alopecia areata. The strain's MHC type: H2-k.

This clone came up a few times. Any gene name here is a mouse gene name. The CDR3 end is not reached by the read, which stops 4 residues before it; the germline J gene fills it in. V and J are TRBV19 and TRBJ1-4; maybe TRBD1 (6 bases). CDR3 length: 15 amino acids. Deletions cut 0 bases from V and 6 bases from J, with 12 bases between. Germline V gene lookup returns CDR1 FNHDT and CDR2 SITEND (reference sequence). The CDR3 bases that were read are TGTGCCAGCAGTATAGGGGGGGGCGCTGACGAA. Protein product: CASSIGGGADE. Given in full, the CDR3 is CASSIGGGADERLFF.

Concerning this clone itself: Gene names denote mouse genes. The CDR3 extends 4 residues past the end of the read, so its final part is completed from the germline J gene. The chain links TRBV1 to TRBJ2-1; the match to TRBD1 covers 9 bases. CDR1 NSQYPW and CDR2 LRSPGD come from the germline V gene (reference sequence). The V gene end was trimmed by 2 bases and the J gene end by 6 bases; junction bases not matched to a gene: 5. This CDR3 spans 15 amino acids. The sequenced part of the CDR3 DNA is TGCACCTGCAGTGCACCGGGACAGGGAATTGCT. Protein sequence: CTCSAPGQGIA. The full CDR3 is CTCSAPGQGIAEQFF.

Turning to this clone: Genes and germline are mouse. The CDR3 goes on 4 residues after the read ends, and that part is filled in from the germline J gene. The chain links TRBV13-3 to TRBJ2-4; D remains ambiguous. The length of the CDR3 is 14 residues. V dropped 1 base and J dropped 0 bases, with 6 bases sitting between them. Germline CDR1 NNHDY, CDR2 SYVADS. The DNA read from the CDR3 is TGTGCCAGCAGTGATAGACAAAGTCAAAAC. Translation gives CASSDRQSQN. The whole CDR3 protein reads CASSDRQSQNTLYF.

Notes on this clone: The germline and genes are mouse ones. The read finishes 4 residues shy of the CDR3 end, and the germline J gene is used to complete it. This chain connects TRBV19 to TRBJ2-7, with D unclear. The CDR3 has 13 amino acids. Germline CDR1 FNHDT, CDR2 SITEND (reference sequence). V was cut by 3 bases and J by 0 bases, with 7 bases left in between. The covered CDR3 bases are TGTGCCAGCAGTACCCCAGACTCCTAT. Its translation: CASSTPDSY. The complete CDR3 reads CASSTPDSYEQYF.

This clone came up a few times. Germline and genes here are mouse. The read comes to an end 4 residues before the CDR3 does, leaving the germline J gene to fill in the end. The rearrangement links TRBV13-3 to TRBJ2-5; D uncertain. The CDR3 loop spans 14 amino acids. Germline V CDR1 and CDR2: NNHDY, SYVADS. V gave up 0 bases and J gave up 2 bases, with 7 bases separating them. The CDR3 loop is CASSDATSQDTQYF. The CDR3 bases that were read are TGTGCCAGCAGTGATGCCACAAGCCAAGAC.

This clone was recorded a few times. Mouse germline and gene names are used. The read ends 4 residues early relative to the CDR3; the germline J gene fills the gap. The chain links TRBV13-3 to TRBJ1-4; TRBD1 matches 8 bases. Looked up from germline, CDR1 is NNHDY and CDR2 is SYVADS. This CDR3 has 17 amino acids. Trimming at V came to 0 bases and at J to 3 bases, leaving 7 bases not matched to a gene. CDR3 amino acids: CASSDASRGLPNERLFF. The sequenced CDR3 bases are TGTGCCAGCAGTGATGCCTCCAGGGGGCTCCCCAACGAA.

Remarks on this clone: DNA and listed protein disagree at residue 12, so the protein shown here was translated from the DNA. Genes and germline are mouse. The CDR3 goes on 3 residues after the read ends, and that part is filled in from the germline J gene. J is TRBJ1-6 and V is TRBV13-2; perhaps TRBD1 as D (6 bases). TRBJ1-6 is labeled an ORF, and its function is uncertain. The V gene lost 1 base and the J gene lost 7 bases, with 12 bases spanning the gap. The CDR3 totals 15 residues. Looked up from germline, CDR1 is NNHNN and CDR2 is SYGAGS (reference sequence). CDR3 bases read: TGTGCCAGCGGTGATTGGCAGGGGAGGAATTCGCCC. As protein: CASGDWQGRNSP. The CDR3 in full is CASGDWQGRNSPLYF.

The table lists this clone with a few counts. Gene names refer to mouse genes. The observed sequence ends 4 residues before the CDR3 terminus, with the missing tail filled in from the germline J gene. J is TRBJ2-3 and V is TRBV13-1; 10 bases fit TRBD1. CDR1 and CDR2 from the germline V gene are NSHNY and SYGAGN. The CDR3 is 16 amino acids. V was pared by 2 bases and J by 0 bases, with 3 bases of the junction left unmatched. CDR3 protein: CASSERTGGSAETLYF. The DNA read from the CDR3 is TGTGCCAGCAGTGAAAGGACAGGGGGTAGTGCAGAA.

In this sample, this clone turned up a few times. Germline and genes here are mouse. This CDR3 is CASGGTGAYEQYF. The covered CDR3 bases are TGTGCCAGCGGTGGAACAGGGGCCTAT. The genes are TRBV13-2 and TRBJ2-7; TRBD1 aligns across 7 bases. The observed sequence ends 4 residues before the CDR3 terminus, with the missing tail filled in from the germline J gene. The CDR3 runs to 13 residues. After removal of 3 bases from V and 2 bases from J, the junction contained 2 bases not matched to a gene. Germline V lookup: CDR1 NNHNN, CDR2 SYGAGS (reference sequence).

This clone was seen more than once but under ten times. The germline and genes are mouse ones. The CDR3 end falls 4 residues outside the read, so it is completed with the germline J gene. The rearrangement links TRBV19 to TRBJ2-1; a possible D gene is TRBD1 (6 bases). Looked up from germline, CDR1 is FNHDT and CDR2 is SITEND (reference sequence). The CDR3 length is 16 residues. With 5 bases removed from V and 0 bases from J, the gap between germline ends came to 15 bases. CDR3 sequence reads: CASSAGTSYNYAEQFF. Partial CDR3 DNA: TGTGCCAGCAGCGCCGGGACATCTTATAACTATGCT.

A note on this clone: Mouse names are used for the genes. Read data end 4 residues before the CDR3 end; the end is taken from the germline J gene. The chain uses TRBV1 and TRBJ2-5, with 8 nucleotides matching TRBD2. The CDR3 totals 14 residues. Germline CDR1 is NSQYPW and CDR2 is LRSPGD (reference sequence). CDR3 residues: CTCTDWGVEDTQYF. Incomplete CDR3 DNA: TGCACCTGCACCGACTGGGGCGTCGAAGAC.

With regard to this clone: Gene names and germline match the mouse. The read stops 4 residues short of the end of the CDR3; the missing end is completed from the germline J gene. The chain combines TRBV17 with TRBJ2-7; TRBD1 aligns across 10 bases. V trimming: 6 bases; J trimming: 3 bases; junction bases outside the gene matches: 2. Germline loops: CDR1 MNHDT, CDR2 YYDKIL. This CDR3 is built from 13 residues. The CDR3 protein is CASRDRGHYEQYF. The covered CDR3 bases are TGTGCTAGCAGAGACAGGGGGCACTAT.

A note on this clone: Mouse gene names and germline throughout. Coverage ceases 4 residues before the CDR3 finishes, and the germline J gene fills in the end. The chain couples TRBV13-2 to TRBJ1-2; possible D gene TRBD1, 5 bases. The length of the CDR3 is 14 residues. Germline values: CDR1 NNHNN, CDR2 SYGAGS (reference sequence). Trimming stripped 1 base from V and 4 bases from J, with 11 bases between. CDR3 bases read: TGTGCCAGCGGTGATTTCAGGGAGGGCTCC. Translated, it gives CASGDFREGS. The complete CDR3 protein is CASGDFREGSDYTF.

Points on this clone: The genes and germline here are from mouse. The read falls 4 residues short of the CDR3 end, and the missing part is taken from the germline J gene. This chain links TRBV1 with TRBJ2-3; 10 bases agree with TRBD2. Trimming cost V 5 bases and J 0 bases; bases outside gene matches: 8. This CDR3 spans 17 amino acids. Germline V gene lookup returns CDR1 NSQYPW and CDR2 LRSPGD (reference sequence). The chain's CDR3 is CTCSSGTGASSAETLYF. The covered CDR3 bases are TGCACCTGCAGTTCCGGGACTGGGGCCTCTAGTGCAGAA.

The table lists this clone with a few counts. Gene names are the mouse ones. CDR3 bases read: TGTGCCAGCAGTCGGGACACCCTCAACGAA. Protein: CASSRDTLNE. The complete CDR3 sequence is CASSRDTLNERLFF. The rearrangement links TRBV19 to TRBJ1-4; D possibly corresponds to TRBD1 (6 bases). The missing CDR3 end, 4 residues past where the read stops, is filled in from the germline J gene. V lost 4 bases and J lost 4, with 11 bases in between. The CDR3 extends over 14 amino acids. The germline gives CDR1 FNHDT, CDR2 SITEND (reference sequence). The whole variable domain, remainder taken from reference TRBV19 and TRBJ1-4, is GGIITQTPKFLIGQEGQKLTLKCQQNFNHDTMYWYRQDSGKGLRLIYYSITENDLQKGDLSEGYDASREKKSSFSLTVTSAQKNEMAVFLCASSRDTLNERLFFGHGTKLSVL.

As regards this clone: The genes and germline here are from mouse. Read data end 4 residues before the CDR3 end; the end is taken from the germline J gene. This chain connects TRBV1 to TRBJ2-1; 9 bases match TRBD2. This CDR3 region has 16 residues. Germline loops: CDR1 NSQYPW, CDR2 LRSPGD (reference sequence). Partial CDR3 DNA: TGCACCTGCAGTGCGGGTCTGGGGGGGGACTCCTCT. Protein: CTCSAGLGGDSS. The whole CDR3 is CTCSAGLGGDSSEQFF.

Worth noting for this clone: Gene names and germline match the mouse. The read halts 4 residues ahead of the CDR3 end, with the missing end drawn from the germline J gene. The rearrangement uses TRBV13-1 and TRBJ1-1; TRBD1 matches 10 bases. Unmatched junction bases numbered 8, after V lost 3 bases and J lost 3 bases. Germline CDR1 and CDR2: NSHNY and SYGAGN. The CDR3 spans 16 residues. CDR3 residues: CASSVTDRGKDTEVFF. CDR3 DNA (partial): TGTGCCAGCAGTGTTACGGACAGGGGGAAGGACACA.

Of note for this clone: Mouse names are used for the genes. Read data end 4 residues before the CDR3 end; the end is taken from the germline J gene. This chain joins TRBV19 and TRBJ2-1, with a weak D call TRBD2 (5 bases). The CDR3 extends over 16 amino acids. V was trimmed by 2 bases and J by 0 bases, leaving 12 bases between them. Per germline, CDR1 FNHDT and CDR2 SITEND (reference sequence). The CDR3 sequence: CASSISDSYNYAEQFF. The covered CDR3 bases are TGTGCCAGCAGTATCTCGGACTCATATAACTATGCT.

The sample holds a few counts of this clone. All gene names here are mouse names. The sequence runs out 4 residues before the end of the CDR3; the remainder is reconstructed from the germline J gene. The chain couples TRBV14 to TRBJ1-1, with D perhaps matching TRBD1 (6 bases). The CDR3 is made up of 14 amino acids. Germline V gene sequence: CDR1 SGHDT, CDR2 FRDEAV. V lost 3 bases to trimming and J lost 3 bases, with 12 bases between them. The covered CDR3 bases are TGTGCCAGCAGTTACAGGGAGGGAGACACA. It encodes CASSYREGDT. The entire CDR3 protein reads CASSYREGDTEVFF.

Remarks on this clone: The listed TCRdb protein conflicts with the DNA translation at residue 12, and the protein shown is translated directly from the DNA. The gene names given are mouse names. The read ends 3 residues before the CDR3 terminus; that terminus is restored from the germline J gene. V gene TRBV13-1 combines with J gene TRBJ1-6, with 10 nucleotides matching TRBD1. TRBJ1-6 counts as an open reading frame of uncertain function. The CDR3 extends over 15 amino acids. From germline, CDR1 is NSHNY and CDR2 SYGAGN. Trimming removed 3 bases from V and 4 bases from J; junction bases left unmatched: 1. The CDR3 is CASSGQGAYNSPLYF. Incomplete CDR3 DNA: TGTGCCAGCAGTGGACAGGGGGCGTATAATTCGCCC.

This clone has only a few counts. The germline and genes are mouse ones. The sequence runs out 4 residues before the end of the CDR3; the remainder is reconstructed from the germline J gene. This sequence joins TRBV13-1 and TRBJ2-2, with 7 nucleotides matching TRBD1. Germline lookup yields CDR1 NSHNY and CDR2 SYGAGN. The CDR3 runs 17 residues. With V trimmed by 0 bases and J by 0 bases, 5 bases remained unmatched. CDR3 residues: CASSDAQGMANTGQLYF. The DNA read from the CDR3 is TGTGCCAGCAGTGATGCACAGGGGATGGCAAACACCGGG.

This clone was seen repeatedly, ten times or more. Gene labels here are mouse ones. The read ends 4 residues shy of where the CDR3 ends; the end is completed using the germline J gene. V gene TRBV13-3 combines with J gene TRBJ2-1; 11 positions match TRBD1. The V gene's germline CDR1 is NNHDY and CDR2 SYVADS. The ends lost 3 bases at V and 0 bases at J; junction bases unmatched: 2. The CDR3 is 16 amino acids. The sequenced CDR3 bases are TGTGCCAGCAGTGGGACAGGGGGCCCTAACTATGCT. Translating it yields CASSGTGGPNYA. Given in full, the CDR3 is CASSGTGGPNYAEQFF.

Regarding this clone: TCRdb's protein and the translated DNA diverge at residue 13; the protein reported here is the translation of the DNA. Gene names denote mouse genes. The read terminates 3 residues ahead of where the CDR3 ends, so the germline J gene completes it. The chain recombines TRBV19 with TRBJ1-3; TRBD1 matches 9 bases. There are 16 residues in the CDR3. V was clipped by 2 bases and J by 4 bases; unmatched bases: 7. Germline CDR1 FNHDT, CDR2 SITEND (reference sequence). Here the CDR3 reads CASSISGQGSGNTLYF. The part of the CDR3 DNA that was read is TGTGCCAGCAGTATCTCGGGACAGGGATCAGGAAATACG.

The sample holds a few counts of this clone. Each gene name is a mouse one. The read comes to an end 4 residues before the CDR3 does, leaving the germline J gene to fill in the end. The chain employs TRBV13-3 and TRBJ1-2; TRBD1 matches 7 bases. Germline V gives CDR1 NNHDY, CDR2 SYVADS. The CDR3 totals 12 residues. The CDR3 sequence is CASRTTGDDYTF. The covered CDR3 bases are TGTGCCAGCAGGACTACAGGGGAC.

This clone has more than one count but fewer than ten. Gene names and germline refer to mouse. The CDR3 end lies 4 residues beyond the end of the read and is filled in from the germline J gene. The gene calls are TRBV13-3 and TRBJ2-4; TRBD1 is a possible D gene (5 bases). The CDR3 totals 15 residues. CDR1 and CDR2 (germline): NNHDY, SYVADS. Deletions cut 3 bases from V and 0 bases from J, with 11 bases between. CDR3 sequence: CASSAPGQSQNTLYF. The part of the CDR3 DNA that was read is TGTGCCAGCAGTGCCCCAGGACAAAGTCAAAAC.

This clone was detected a few times. Genes and germline are mouse. The CDR3 end lies 4 residues beyond the end of the read and is filled in from the germline J gene. V and J are TRBV1 and TRBJ2-1; 10 bases align to TRBD2. V lost 1 base to trimming and J lost 1 base; unmatched junction nucleotides: 4. The CDR3 loop spans 17 amino acids. Germline values: CDR1 NSQYPW, CDR2 LRSPGD (reference sequence). The chain's CDR3 is CTCSAVGTGVNYAEQFF. CDR3 DNA (partial): TGCACCTGCAGTGCAGTAGGGACTGGGGTGAACTATGCT.

In its sample, this clone was seen a few times. Gene names and germline match the mouse. The observed sequence ends 4 residues before the CDR3 terminus, with the missing tail filled in from the germline J gene. The V and J genes are TRBV1 and TRBJ2-5; TRBD2 matches at 9 bases. The CDR3 covers 15 residues. Looked up from germline, CDR1 is NSQYPW and CDR2 is LRSPGD (reference sequence). The covered CDR3 bases are TGCACCTGCAGTGCCGACTGGGGGAAGGAAGAC. Encoded protein: CTCSADWGKED. In full, the CDR3 is CTCSADWGKEDTQYF.

A few counts support this clone. The gene names here belong to mouse. Read data end 4 residues before the CDR3 end; the end is taken from the germline J gene. V gene TRBV1 combines with J gene TRBJ2-4; D perhaps matches TRBD2 (7 bases). The V end lost 4 bases, the J end lost 3 bases, and 14 bases lay between the germline ends. Germline-derived CDR1 and CDR2 are NSQYPW and LRSPGD (reference sequence). This CDR3 contains 15 residues. CDR3 sequence reads: CTCSGGGPRQNTLYF. The covered CDR3 bases are TGCACCTGCAGTGGTGGGGGGCCGCGGCAAAAC.

Comments on this clone: Gene names denote mouse genes. The read ends 4 residues shy of where the CDR3 ends; the end is completed using the germline J gene. Distinct nucleotide sequences in the sample also encode this CDR3. The chain is built from TRBV19 and TRBJ2-3; 8 positions agree with TRBD1. The CDR3 contains 15 residues. With V trimmed by 5 bases and J by 1 base, 6 bases remained unmatched. Germline values: CDR1 FNHDT, CDR2 SITEND (reference sequence). CDR3 bases read: TGTGCCAGCAGCCCATCGACAGGGGGTGCAGAA. It yields the protein CASSPSTGGAE. The CDR3 as a whole reads CASSPSTGGAETLYF.